The clone carrying this TCR beta chain was picked up one time. What it binds is not known. The V and J ends lost 4 bases and 5 bases respectively, with 18 bases between them. CDR3 length: 15 amino acids. Germline CDR1 is SGDLS and CDR2 is YYNGEE. These data are taken from a study of graft-versus-host responses after intestinal transplantation. Sequencing was performed with immunoSEQ multiplex PCR; in TCRdb, only in-frame clones are kept and a portion is missing. Here the sample spans 90,000 to 120,000 clones, 87% being singletons. The clonotype comes from a human donor who was the organ donor for an intestinal transplant. The chain recombines TRBV9 with TRBJ1-1; TRBD1 is a possible D gene (6 bases). Sequences were derived from unstimulated CD4+ T cells sorted from spleen or lymph node cells, sampled before transplant. This chain's CDR3 is CASSSQKGTRTEAFF. As DNA, the CDR3 is TGTGCCAGCAGCTCGCAAAAGGGGACACGGACTGAAGCTTTCTTT.